This TCR beta chain came from a study of T cell responses to AZD1222 COVID-19 vaccine. In the study overall: Pooled in the analysis were second doses at about 4 or about 12 weeks.

Remarks on this clone: Its target is unknown.

The V end was cut by 5 bases, the J end by 0 bases, with 11 bases between. The CDR3 runs 15 residues. Per germline, CDR1 SGHTA and CDR2 FQGNSA. TCRdb keeps only in-frame clones here, not all; method: immunoSEQ multiplex PCR. The data contain 120,000 to 150,000 clones, approximately 86% of them singletons. Study findings and constraints: In a largely white British group with more females than males, clonal diversity was possibly underestimated. Of spike-specific TCRs, nearly half reportedly target regions left unmutated in variants. Vaccine-related CD4 TCRs covered spike, predominating at 160-218 and 743-854.

The TCR was taken from an adult in good health. The chain is built from TRBV7-2 and TRBJ2-1; maybe TRBD2 (6 bases). The specimen comprised peripheral blood, sampled on day 0 of AZD1222 vaccination. DNA for the CDR3: TGTGCCAGCAGCCCCCTAGCGAGCTCCTACAATGAGCAGTTCTTC. Translating it yields CASSPLASSYNEQFF.